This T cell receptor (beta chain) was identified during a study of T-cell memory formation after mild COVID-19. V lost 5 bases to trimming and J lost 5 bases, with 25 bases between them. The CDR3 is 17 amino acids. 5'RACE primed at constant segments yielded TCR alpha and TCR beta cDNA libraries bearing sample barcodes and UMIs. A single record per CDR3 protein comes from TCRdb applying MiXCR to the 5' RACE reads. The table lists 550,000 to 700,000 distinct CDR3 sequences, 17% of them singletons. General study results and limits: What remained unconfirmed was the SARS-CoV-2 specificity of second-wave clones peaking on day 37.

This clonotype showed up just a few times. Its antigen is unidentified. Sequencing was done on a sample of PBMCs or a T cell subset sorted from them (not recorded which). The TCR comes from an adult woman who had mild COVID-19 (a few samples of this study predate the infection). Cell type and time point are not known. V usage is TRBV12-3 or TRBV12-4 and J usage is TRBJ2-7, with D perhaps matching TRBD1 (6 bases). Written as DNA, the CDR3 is TGTGCCAGCAGTACTCCGACAGGAAAGGGTCGAAGAAACGAGCAGTACTTC. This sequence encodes CASSTPTGKGRRNEQYF.